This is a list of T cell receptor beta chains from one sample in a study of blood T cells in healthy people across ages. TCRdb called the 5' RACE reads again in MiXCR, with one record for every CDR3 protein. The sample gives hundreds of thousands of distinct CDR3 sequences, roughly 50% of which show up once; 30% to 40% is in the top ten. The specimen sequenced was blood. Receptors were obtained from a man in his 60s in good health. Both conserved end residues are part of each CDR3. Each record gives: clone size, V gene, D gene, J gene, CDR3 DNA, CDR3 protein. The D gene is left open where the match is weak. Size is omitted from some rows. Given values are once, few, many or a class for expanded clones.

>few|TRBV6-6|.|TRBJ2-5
TGTGCCAGCAGTTACTCGGAAGGGACCCAGTACTTC
CASSYSEGTQYF
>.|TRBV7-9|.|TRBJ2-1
TGTGCCAGCACCCCCCCAGGCGGACTATACAATGAGCAGTTCTTC
CASTPPGGLYNEQFF
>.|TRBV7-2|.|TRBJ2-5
TGTGCCAGCAGCTTGATCCTCGAGACCCAGTACTTC
CASSLILETQYF
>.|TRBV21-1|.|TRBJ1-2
TGTGCCAGCAGCCAATGTCCCCCGTCGGACAGGGGGACCTATGGCTACACCTTC
CASSQCPPSDRGTYGYTF
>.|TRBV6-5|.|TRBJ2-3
TGTGCCAGCAGTTACGAGAGGAGAGGAGATACGCAGTATTTT
CASSYERRGDTQYF
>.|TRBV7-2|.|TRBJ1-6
TGTGCCAGCAGCTCAGAGGTGTTCTCCTATAATTCACCCCTCCACTTT
CASSSEVFSYNSPLHF
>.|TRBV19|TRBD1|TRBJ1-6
TGTGCCAGTAGTATCGCAGGGGGCGGCTCACCCCTCCACTTT
CASSIAGGGSPLHF
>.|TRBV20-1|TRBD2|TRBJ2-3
TGCAGTGCACAGACTAGCGGGGGGGCCTTAAGGTTGAATACGCAGTATTTT
CSAQTSGGALRLNTQYF
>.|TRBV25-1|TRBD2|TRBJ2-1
TGTGCCAGCAGTGCCCCCCTAGCGGGGGGACCCTACAATGAGCAGTTCTTC
CASSAPLAGGPYNEQFF
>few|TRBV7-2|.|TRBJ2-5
TGTGCCAGCAGCTCCGGGGGCACAGGGACCCAGTACTTC
CASSSGGTGTQYF
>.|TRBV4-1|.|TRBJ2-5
TGCGCCAGCAGCCAAGCCGAGGACTGGAGAGAGACCCAGTACTTC
CASSQAEDWRETQYF
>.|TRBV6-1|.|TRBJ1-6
TGTGCCAGCAGGGGGGCCGGAGGAGGGGGTTCCTATAATTCACCCCTCCACTTT
CASRGAGGGGSYNSPLHF
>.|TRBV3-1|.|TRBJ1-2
TGTGCCAGCAGCCAAGGATCCTCCCTCAGGGGTGACTATGGCTACACCTTC
CASSQGSSLRGDYGYTF
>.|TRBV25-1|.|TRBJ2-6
TGTGCCAGCACCGCGAGGTTGGGGGCCAACGTCCTGACTTTC
CASTARLGANVLTF
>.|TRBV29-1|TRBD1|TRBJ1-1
TGCAGCGTGTCCCCGGGACAGGGGGTAGCTTTCTTT
CSVSPGQGVAFF
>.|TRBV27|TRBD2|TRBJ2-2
TGTGCCAGCAGTTTCCCTAGCGGGGGGGCGGGGACCGGGGAGCTGTTTTTT
CASSFPSGGAGTGELFF
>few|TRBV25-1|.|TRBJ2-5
TGTGCCAGCGCCCGGGACTTCCAGCAGTACTTC
CASARDFQQYF
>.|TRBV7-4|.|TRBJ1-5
TGTGCCAGCAGCTTAGAGAAGGGTCTTTGGCAGCCCCAGCATTTT
CASSLEKGLWQPQHF
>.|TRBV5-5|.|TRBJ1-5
TGTGCCAGCAGCTCGAACACGGCGCCTGGGCCCCAGCATTTT
CASSSNTAPGPQHF
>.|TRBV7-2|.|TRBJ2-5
TGTGCCAGCACCCGCGCGGGACAGACCCAAGAGACCCAGTACTTC
CASTRAGQTQETQYF
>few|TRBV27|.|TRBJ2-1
TGTGCCAGCAGTTTTAGCAATTACAATGAGCAGTTCTTC
CASSFSNYNEQFF
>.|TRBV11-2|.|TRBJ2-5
TGTGCCAGCAGCTTAGGGTCTTTGCGGGGGCGGGGACAGACCCAGTACTTC
CASSLGSLRGRGQTQYF
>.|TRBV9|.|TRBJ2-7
TGTGCCAGCAGCCCCGGCCCTCGCGGCTACGAGCAGTACTTC
CASSPGPRGYEQYF
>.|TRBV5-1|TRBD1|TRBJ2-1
TGCGCCAGCAGCTTGGAACGGACAGGGTTGGACAATGAGCAGTTCTTC
CASSLERTGLDNEQFF
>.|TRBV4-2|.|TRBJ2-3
TGTGCCAGCAGCCAATACGCCGGGACGCCAAGCACAGATACGCAGTATTTT
CASSQYAGTPSTDTQYF
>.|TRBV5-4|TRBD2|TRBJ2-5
TGTGCCAGCAGGCATAGCGGGGGGGAAGAGACCCAGTACTTC
CASRHSGGEETQYF
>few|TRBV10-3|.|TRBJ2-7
TGTGCCATCAGTGAAAGGCCGGGACACGGGTACGAGCAGTACTTC
CAISERPGHGYEQYF
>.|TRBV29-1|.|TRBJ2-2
TGCAGCGTTGGGGTCAGCGGGAACACCGGGGAGCTGTTTTTT
CSVGVSGNTGELFF
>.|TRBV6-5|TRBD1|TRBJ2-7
TGTGCCAGCAGCCTTACGACAGGGGGAATCGCCGAGCAGTACTTC
CASSLTTGGIAEQYF
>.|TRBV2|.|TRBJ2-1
TGTGCCAGCGGGATCCACTCGGTCGAGCAGTTCTTC
CASGIHSVEQFF
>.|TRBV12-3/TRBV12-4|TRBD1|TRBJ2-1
TGTGCCGGCAGTCCAAACAACCTACAGGGGAATGAGCAGTTCTTC
CAGSPNNLQGNEQFF
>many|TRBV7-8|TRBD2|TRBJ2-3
TGTGCCAGCAGATTAGGGGGTAGCGGGGCCCCAGATACGCAGTATTTT
CASRLGGSGAPDTQYF
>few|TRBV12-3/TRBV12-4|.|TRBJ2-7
TGTGCCAGCAGTCCGGGACAATACTACGAGCAGTACTTC
CASSPGQYYEQYF
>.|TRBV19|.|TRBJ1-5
TGTGCCAGTAGCCTGAGGGAATCCGGTCAGCCCCAGCATTTT
CASSLRESGQPQHF
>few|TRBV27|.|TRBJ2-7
TGTGCCAGCAGTTTCCGACTAGGAGTGGAGGGGCAGTACTTC
CASSFRLGVEGQYF
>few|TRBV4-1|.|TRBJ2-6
TGCGCCAGCAGCCCCGCCCGGGTGTCTGGGGCCAACGTCCTGACTTTC
CASSPARVSGANVLTF
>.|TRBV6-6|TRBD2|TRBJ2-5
TGTGCCAGCAGTTACTCCCTTAGCGGGGGGGTAGAGACCCAGTACTTC
CASSYSLSGGVETQYF
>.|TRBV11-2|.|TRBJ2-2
TGTGCCAGCAGCTCCGGTACGACGGTGAACACCGGGGAGCTGTTTTTT
CASSSGTTVNTGELFF
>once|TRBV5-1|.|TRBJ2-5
TGCGCCAGCAGGATGTTAGGTGTCAGCGGAGAGACCCAGTACTTC
CASRMLGVSGETQYF
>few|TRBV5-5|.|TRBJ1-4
TGTGCCAGCAGCTTGTGGGGTGAAAAACTGTTTTTT
CASSLWGEKLFF
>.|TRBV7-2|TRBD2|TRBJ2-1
TGTGCCAGCAGCTTAGGCGTAGCGGGGGGGCTCAATGAGCAGTTCTTC
CASSLGVAGGLNEQFF
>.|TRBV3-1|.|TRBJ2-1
TGTGCCAGCAGCTACCGAGTCCCCTACTCCTACAATGAGCAGTTCTTC
CASSYRVPYSYNEQFF
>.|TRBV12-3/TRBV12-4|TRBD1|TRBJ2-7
TGTGCCAGCAGTCTCCGGGACAGGGTCTACGAGCAGTACTTC
CASSLRDRVYEQYF
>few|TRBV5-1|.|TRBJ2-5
TGCGCCAGCAGCCGGGGGACCCAGCAAGAGACCCAGTACTTC
CASSRGTQQETQYF
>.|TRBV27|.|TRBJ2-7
TGTGCCGGCAGCCGGCCGTACTTC
CAGSRPYF
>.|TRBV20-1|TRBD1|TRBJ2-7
TGCAGTGCTAGCCCTAGAGGGGGCGCAGCCTCCTACGAGCAGTACTTC
CSASPRGGAASYEQYF
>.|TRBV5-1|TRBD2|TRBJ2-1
TGCGCCAGCAGCTTGGTTTTAGGGACTAGCGGGGTGTACAATGAGCAGTTCTTC
CASSLVLGTSGVYNEQFF
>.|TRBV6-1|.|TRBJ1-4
TGTGCCAGCAAGGGGAGGACCGGAGGTGAAAAACTGTTTTTT
CASKGRTGGEKLFF
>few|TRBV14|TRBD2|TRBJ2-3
TGTGCCAGCAGCCAAACGGTAGCGGGGTGGACAGATACGCAGTATTTT
CASSQTVAGWTDTQYF
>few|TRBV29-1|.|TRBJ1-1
TGCAGCGCCCCAGACAGGTCGGACACTGAAGCTTTCTTT
CSAPDRSDTEAFF
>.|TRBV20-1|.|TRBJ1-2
TGCGGCCGGCGGGGGAACTATGGCTACACCTTC
CGRRGNYGYTF
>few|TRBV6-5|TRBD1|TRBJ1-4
TGTGCCAGCAGTTCCCCGGGCAGGGGGGGGAGTGAAAAACTGTTTTTT
CASSSPGRGGSEKLFF
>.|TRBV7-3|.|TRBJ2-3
TGTGCCAGCAGCCCCCGAGGCGAATCAGATACGCAGTATTTT
CASSPRGESDTQYF
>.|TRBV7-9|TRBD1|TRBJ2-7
TGTGCCAGCAGCCAATTGACAGGGGACGAGCAGTACTTC
CASSQLTGDEQYF